This T cell receptor beta chain originates from a study of OX40 agonist ivuxolimab in advanced cancers. Measured with immunoSEQ multiplex PCR; TCRdb has only the in-frame clones, and not every one. The sample contains tens of thousands of clones, around nine tenths of which appear only once. The CDR3 has 16 amino acids. Germline V gene data show CDR1 as MNHEY and CDR2 as SVGAGI. The V gene lost 0 bases and the J gene lost 3 bases, with 13 bases spanning the gap. The TCR originated in an adult with an advanced solid tumor such as melanoma, head and neck, liver or kidney cancer. The V gene is TRBV6-5, the J gene TRBJ2-3, with D possibly matching TRBD1 (5 bases). The source was CD4+ or CD8+ T cells sorted from blood, collected in a trial of the OX40 agonist ivuxolimab. The CDR3 loop is CASSYSISSGTDTQYF. DNA of the CDR3: TGTGCCAGCAGTTACTCGATTTCCTCAGGGACAGATACGCAGTATTTT.